Following are 24 T cell receptor beta chains from one sample sequenced in a study of identifying expanded T cells in peripheral blood. Only in-frame clones appear in the TCRdb table, and some are missing; sequencing was by immunoSEQ multiplex PCR. The table records 45,000 to 65,000 clones, around 82% of them present only once. The sequencing sample was made of blood. These receptors all stem from a person aged 18 to 70 in good health.

This clone was counted only a few times. The chain combines TRBV2 with TRBJ2-5, with 8 nucleotides matching TRBD1. Trimming cost V 5 bases and J 2 bases; bases outside gene matches: 4. Germline-derived CDR1 and CDR2 are SNHLY and FYNNEI. This CDR3 contains 14 residues. This chain's CDR3 is CASSSQGGQETQYF. The CDR3 DNA follows: TGTGCCAGCAGTTCACAGGGGGGACAAGAGACCCAGTACTTC.

V usage is TRBV7-2 and J usage is TRBJ1-3, with unresolved D. This CDR3 is built from 15 residues. Germline assignment: CDR1 SGHTA and CDR2 FQGNSA. V was cut by 5 bases and J by 0 bases, with 11 bases left in between. The CDR3 loop reads CASSVTGFSGNTIYF. DNA of the CDR3: TGTGCCAGCAGCGTAACTGGATTCTCTGGAAACACCATATATTTT.

This rearrangement joins TRBV18 to TRBJ1-1, with D possibly being TRBD1 (6 bases). Trimming shortened V by 6 bases and J by 5 bases, and 19 bases separated the two germline ends. Germline CDR1 is KGHSH and CDR2 is LQKENI. The CDR3 spans 15 residues. In nucleotides, the CDR3 is TGTGCCAGCTCCCGAGGCCAGGGGCAGGGGACTGAAGCTTTCTTT. Encoded protein: CASSRGQGQGTEAFF.

The gene calls are TRBV2 and TRBJ2-6; no firm D call. The CDR3 loop spans 13 amino acids. Trimming took 6 bases from V and 1 from J, leaving 4 bases between them. The germline gives CDR1 SNHLY, CDR2 FYNNEI. The CDR3 protein is CASRQSGANVLTF. DNA for the CDR3: TGTGCCAGCAGGCAGTCTGGGGCCAACGTCCTGACTTTC.

The chain uses TRBV27 and TRBJ2-6; D not resolved. This CDR3 contains 18 residues. V lost 4 bases and J 5 bases, leaving 21 bases between the germline ends. Looked up from germline, CDR1 is MNHEY and CDR2 is SMNVEV (reference sequence). CDR3 loop: CASSSMIPLQSRANVLTF. As DNA, the CDR3 is TGTGCCAGCAGTTCTATGATTCCGCTACAAAGTCGGGCCAACGTCCTGACTTTC.

The V gene is TRBV27, the J gene TRBJ1-6; D remains unclear. The CDR3 length is 12 residues. Germline assignment: CDR1 MNHEY and CDR2 SMNVEV (reference sequence). Trimming shortened V by 3 bases and J by 12 bases, and 9 bases separated the two germline ends. The CDR3 region is CASSFLGRPLHF. CDR3 nucleotide sequence: TGTGCCAGCAGTTTTTTAGGGAGACCCCTCCACTTT.

The chain uses TRBV19 and TRBJ2-7; TRBD2 matches at 12 bases. The CDR3 contains 16 residues. Per the germline V gene, CDR1 is LNHDA and CDR2 is SQIVND (reference sequence). The J segment lost 6 bases and the V segment lost 5 bases, leaving 11 bases of the junction unmatched. This chain's CDR3 is CASSPSGRAKVSEQYF. The CDR3 coding sequence is TGTGCCAGTAGTCCTAGCGGGAGGGCCAAGGTGTCCGAGCAGTACTTC. The whole variable domain, remainder taken from reference TRBV19 and TRBJ2-7, is DGGITQSPKYLFRKEGQNVTLSCEQNLNHDAMYWYRQDPGQGLRLIYYSQIVNDFQKGDIAEGYSVSREKKESFPLTVTSAQKNPTAFYLCASSPSGRAKVSEQYFGPGTRLTVT.

The J gene is TRBJ2-1, the V gene TRBV29-1; a weak D match, TRBD1 (5 bases). The CDR3 spans 16 residues. Germline V gene sequence: CDR1 SQVTM, CDR2 ANQGSEA. V lost 7 bases and J 2 bases, leaving 21 bases between the germline ends. CDR3 region: CSAGNLWQGTYNEQFF. CDR3 DNA: TGCAGCGCTGGGAACCTCTGGCAGGGCACCTACAATGAGCAGTTCTTC.

This clone counts as medium-sized. The V and J genes are TRBV27 and TRBJ2-5; D remains ambiguous. The germline V gene has CDR1 MNHEY and CDR2 SMNVEV (reference sequence). CDR3 length: 14 amino acids. The V end lost 1 base, the J end lost 1 base, and 7 bases lay between the germline ends. The CDR3 sequence: CASSLWASQETQYF. The DNA for the CDR3 is TGTGCCAGCAGTTTATGGGCCAGCCAAGAGACCCAGTACTTC.

The V gene is TRBV6-1, the J gene TRBJ2-5; perhaps D is TRBD1 or TRBD2 (5 bases each). CDR3 length: 13 amino acids. Germline V gene sequence: CDR1 MNHNS, CDR2 SASEGT. V was trimmed by 5 bases and J by 1 base, leaving 8 bases between them. The CDR3 bases are TGTGCCAGCAGTCGGGGCTCCCAAGAGACCCAGTACTTC. This encodes CASSRGSQETQYF.

The genes are TRBV6-1 and TRBJ1-4; TRBD1 matches 11 bases. This CDR3 has 14 amino acids. The germline CDR1 and CDR2 sequences are MNHNS and SASEGT. The ends lost 4 bases at V and 7 bases at J; junction bases unmatched: 2. The CDR3 DNA follows: TGTGCCAGCAGTGGAGGACAGGGGGCTGAAAAACTGTTTTTT. Amino acid sequence: CASSGGQGAEKLFF.

This chain connects TRBV2 to TRBJ1-2; the D is unclear. This CDR3 has 15 amino acids. The V end was cut by 2 bases, the J end by 5 bases, with 15 bases between. Germline CDR1 is SNHLY and CDR2 is FYNNEI. The CDR3 loop is CASSETEVARYGYTF. In DNA form, the CDR3 reads TGTGCCAGCAGTGAAACGGAGGTAGCGCGGTATGGCTACACCTTC.

The sample holds a few counts of this clone. V and J are TRBV10-3 and TRBJ2-7; TRBD1 agrees at 10 bases. Germline V gene lookup returns CDR1 ENHRY and CDR2 SYGVKD. There are 16 residues in the CDR3. V dropped 0 bases and J dropped 7; count of bases not matched to a gene: 9. CDR3 region: CAISESGWDRGREQYF. CDR3 bases: TGTGCCATCAGTGAGTCAGGATGGGACAGGGGTAGGGAGCAGTACTTC.

The genes are TRBV5-1 and TRBJ2-5, with a weak D call TRBD1 (5 bases). The CDR3 length is 14 residues. Trimming took off 5 bases at V and 4 bases at J, with 15 bases between the two ends. Germline CDR1 is SGHRS and CDR2 is YFSETQ. The CDR3 DNA is TGCGCCAGCAGACAAGGGTCAGGGATAGAGACCCAGTACTTC. Translating it yields CASRQGSGIETQYF.

The chain uses TRBV18 and TRBJ2-5, with D unclear. Germline values: CDR1 KGHSH, CDR2 LQKENI. The CDR3 loop spans 14 amino acids. With 3 bases removed from V and 2 bases from J, the gap between germline ends came to 10 bases. DNA of the CDR3: TGTGCCAGCTCACCCGCGTCCGGGCAAGAGACCCAGTACTTC. Its translation: CASSPASGQETQYF.

This rearrangement joins TRBV18 to TRBJ2-5; weak D call: TRBD2 (5 bases). Trimming left V 6 bases short and J 2 bases short, with 13 bases between. The CDR3 has 14 amino acids. Germline CDR1 and CDR2: KGHSH and LQKENI. In DNA form, the CDR3 reads TGTGCCAGCTCCTCGGGGATAGGACAAGAGACCCAGTACTTC. Protein: CASSSGIGQETQYF.

This clone is a singleton in its sample. The chain is built from TRBV5-6 and TRBJ1-2, with D possibly being TRBD1 (6 bases). CDR3 length equals 14 residues. V was trimmed by 1 base and J by 7 bases, leaving 14 bases between them. Per the germline V gene, CDR1 is SGHDT and CDR2 is YYEEEE. CDR3: CASSLYRVYRGYTF. CDR3 in DNA: TGTGCCAGCAGCTTGTACAGGGTTTATCGTGGCTACACCTTC.

V gene TRBV9 combines with J gene TRBJ1-2; the match to TRBD1 covers 12 bases. V shed 4 bases, J shed 4 bases, and the junction held 5 bases outside the gene matches. Germline lookup yields CDR1 SGDLS and CDR2 YYNGEE. CDR3 length: 15 residues. DNA for the CDR3: TGTGCCAGCAGCCCCCGGGACAGGGGGCCCTATGGCTACACCTTC. It translates to CASSPRDRGPYGYTF.

This clone was observed a handful of times. The sample contains more than one DNA sequence encoding this CDR3. J is TRBJ2-3 and V is TRBV5-4, with a weak D call TRBD1 (5 bases). Trimming took 4 bases from V and 0 from J, leaving 12 bases between them. The CDR3 extends over 15 amino acids. Germline V gives CDR1 SGHNT, CDR2 YYREEE (reference sequence). The CDR3 spells CASSRSGASTDTQYF. CDR3 sequence (DNA): TGTGCCAGCAGCCGGAGTGGGGCGAGCACAGATACGCAGTATTTT.

The V gene is TRBV6-5, the J gene TRBJ1-5, with unresolved D. The CDR3 runs to 12 residues. V lost 2 bases and J lost 8, with 7 bases in between. Per germline, CDR1 MNHEY and CDR2 SVGAGI. The CDR3 DNA follows: TGTGCCAGCAGTTACCCGGAGGAGCCCCAGCATTTT. As protein: CASSYPEEPQHF.

This clone was observed at least ten times. The chain couples TRBV27 to TRBJ2-1, with D perhaps TRBD2 (6 bases). CDR3 length: 13 amino acids. Trimming stripped 3 bases from V and 7 bases from J, with 10 bases between. CDR1 and CDR2 from the germline V gene are MNHEY and SMNVEV (reference sequence). Here the CDR3 DNA reads TGTGCCAGCAGTTTTGCCCGGGGGAATGAGCAGTTCTTC. Its translation: CASSFARGNEQFF.

This chain uses TRBV19 with TRBJ2-4; D is perhaps TRBD2 (5 bases). CDR1 is LNHDA and CDR2 is SQIVND in the germline V gene (reference sequence). V was trimmed by 9 bases and J by 0 bases, leaving 9 bases between them. The length of the CDR3 is 13 residues. The CDR3 here is CASGGGAKNIQYF. DNA for the CDR3: TGTGCCAGCGGTGGAGGAGCCAAAAACATTCAGTACTTC.

V gene TRBV6-5 combines with J gene TRBJ2-7, with D tentatively TRBD1 or TRBD2 (6 bases each). Germline values: CDR1 MNHEY, CDR2 SVGAGI. The V gene lost 2 bases and the J gene lost 4 bases, with 9 bases spanning the gap. This CDR3 is built from 13 residues. The CDR3 spells CASSYGGRYEQYF. The CDR3 DNA is TGTGCCAGCAGTTACGGGGGGCGATACGAGCAGTACTTC.

The V and J genes are TRBV27 and TRBJ1-1; a weak D match, TRBD1 (6 bases). The CDR3 is 14 residues long. Trimming took off 5 bases at V and 0 bases at J, with 10 bases between the two ends. Germline values: CDR1 MNHEY, CDR2 SMNVEV (reference sequence). CDR3 sequence reads: CASSQDRLNTEAFF. CDR3 DNA sequence: TGTGCCAGCAGTCAAGACAGGCTGAACACTGAAGCTTTCTTT.